This T cell receptor (beta chain) is from a study of T cells in Graves' hyperthyroidism and ophthalmopathy. Study-wide points: Ophthalmopathy and stable hyperthyroidism were told apart by a 13 V-J model.

Pregnant or lactating patients were excluded, as were those with uncontrolled infection or other autoimmune disease. The authors obtained PBMCs from over 8 ml of fresh peripheral blood. This clonotype was observed many times. Antigen unknown. TCR beta CDR3 regions were amplified from RNA. The HTBI primer set was used in a first-round RT-PCR of the TCR CDR3. In TCRdb, the multiplex PCR reads were re-called with MiXCR into one record per CDR3 protein. Altogether over 250,000 distinct CDR3 sequences are present, over 15% being singletons, with the ten largest covering approximately 57%. The sample was blood. This clonotype originated in a woman between 55 and 75 years old with Graves' ophthalmopathy.

The chain's CDR3 is CASSLFGRNTGELFF. Written as DNA, the CDR3 is TGTGCCAGCAGCTTGTTCGGTAGGAACACCGGGGAGCTGTTTTTT. V usage is TRBV5-6 and J usage is TRBJ2-2; D gene ambiguous. Germline assignment: CDR1 SGHDT and CDR2 YYEEEE. V gave up 1 base and J gave up 1 base, with 8 bases separating them. The CDR3 extends over 15 amino acids.